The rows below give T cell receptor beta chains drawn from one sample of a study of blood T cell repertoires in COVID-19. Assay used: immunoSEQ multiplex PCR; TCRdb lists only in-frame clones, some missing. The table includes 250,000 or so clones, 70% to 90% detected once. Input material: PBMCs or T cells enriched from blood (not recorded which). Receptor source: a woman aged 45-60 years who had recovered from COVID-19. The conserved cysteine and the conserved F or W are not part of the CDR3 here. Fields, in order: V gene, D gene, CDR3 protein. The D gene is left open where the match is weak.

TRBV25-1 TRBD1 ASSDRAGSPLH
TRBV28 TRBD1 ASTPWDRISYEQY
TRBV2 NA ASSLSGSRTDTQY
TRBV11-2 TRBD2 ASSSRLAGIETQY
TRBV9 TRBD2 ASSSLLAGDSRNEQF
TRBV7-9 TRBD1 ASSHGQGTGDTQY
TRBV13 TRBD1 ASSQQDRGSPLH
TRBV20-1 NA SAGAGYEQY
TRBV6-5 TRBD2 ASSLRLASEQF
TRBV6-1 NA ASSELAGETQY
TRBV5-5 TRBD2 ASSLAVAGGPETDTQY
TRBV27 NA ASSLSSVDQPQH
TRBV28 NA ASSGSGANVLT
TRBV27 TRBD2 ASSLKIGGRAADTQY
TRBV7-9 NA ASSPQGSGNTIY
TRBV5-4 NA ASSFPLKQGNEQF
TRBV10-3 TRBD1 AISESRWGQGVNQPQH
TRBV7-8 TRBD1 ASSKPRWDSPREQY
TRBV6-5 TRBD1 ASSYYTGEGETQY
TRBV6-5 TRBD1 ASSWTGSNTEAF
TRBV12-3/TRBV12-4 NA ASSPGPNSPLH
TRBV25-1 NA ASSYGETQY
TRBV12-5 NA ASGLGHSSYEQY